Presented here are 28 T cell receptor beta chains from one specimen sequenced in a study of cytomegalovirus exposure and HLA in healthy donors. PCR involved 60 Vbeta and 13 Jbeta primers. Generated by immunoSEQ multiplex PCR, the TCRdb table keeps only in-frame clones and is missing some. The sample holds fewer than 250,000 clones; approximately 83% are singletons and the top ten take around 1.5%. Source material: PBMCs. Source of these receptors: a girl between 5 and 17 years old in good health and CMV-seronegative.

This rearrangement joins TRBV27 to TRBJ2-4, with a tentative D call TRBD2 (6 bases). The V gene lost 3 bases and the J gene lost 3 bases, with 15 bases spanning the gap. The CDR3 has 16 residues. Germline CDR1 reads MNHEY; CDR2 reads SMNVEV (reference sequence). The CDR3 DNA reads as TGTGCCAGCAGTTTGGGGGGTATGATGGTCAAAAACATTCAGTACTTC. The encoded protein is CASSLGGMMVKNIQYF.

The rearrangement joins TRBV19 to TRBJ2-1; D call uncertain. From germline, CDR1 is LNHDA and CDR2 SQIVND (reference sequence). The CDR3 loop spans 15 amino acids. Trimming cost V 2 bases and J 0 bases, with 8 bases left between them. The CDR3, as DNA: TGTGCCAGTAGTATATCTATCCCCTCCTACAATGAGCAGTTCTTC. This sequence encodes CASSISIPSYNEQFF.

V usage is TRBV5-5 and J usage is TRBJ1-5; D ambiguous. Trimming stripped 9 bases from V and 8 bases from J, with 9 bases between. The CDR3 consists of 10 residues. Per the germline V gene, CDR1 is SGHKS and CDR2 is YYEKEE (reference sequence). DNA of the CDR3: TGTGCCACCAGTGCGGAGCCCCAGCATTTT. This translates into CATSAEPQHF.

J is TRBJ1-1 and V is TRBV5-1; 12 bases map to TRBD1. The CDR3 runs 14 residues. The trim removed 4 bases at V and 11 bases at J, leaving 9 bases unmatched. Germline V gene lookup returns CDR1 SGHRS and CDR2 YFSETQ. The CDR3 bases are TGCGCCAGCAGCCTAGGGACAGGGGGCTCCGGGGCTTTCTTT. Amino acids: CASSLGTGGSGAFF.

The chain couples TRBV30 to TRBJ2-1, with D unresolved. The germline V gene encodes CDR1 GTSNPN and CDR2 SVGIG (reference sequence). With 1 base removed from V and 4 bases from J, the gap between germline ends came to 2 bases. The CDR3 has 11 residues. The DNA of the CDR3 is TGTGCCTGGAGTGCTTACAATGAGCAGTTCTTC. Protein product: CAWSAYNEQFF.

The rearrangement links TRBV9 to TRBJ1-2; the match to TRBD1 covers 7 bases. CDR3 length equals 13 residues. The V gene end was trimmed by 3 bases and the J gene end by 6 bases; junction bases not matched to a gene: 5. Germline V gene data show CDR1 as SGDLS and CDR2 as YYNGEE. CDR3 DNA sequence: TGTGCCAGCAGCGGCGACAGGGTGGATGGCTACACCTTC. It yields the protein CASSGDRVDGYTF.

The chain couples TRBV30 to TRBJ2-3; 13 nucleotides align to TRBD2. From germline, CDR1 is GTSNPN and CDR2 SVGIG (reference sequence). V lost 5 bases, J lost 3 bases, and 8 bases stayed unmatched. The CDR3 is 16 residues long. The CDR3 coding sequence is TGTGCCTGGTCACTAGCGGGGGGGCCTGGAACAGATACGCAGTATTTT. It encodes CAWSLAGGPGTDTQYF.

The chain carries TRBV28 and TRBJ1-2, with D maybe TRBD1 (5 bases). The ends were cut back, 6 bases at V and 5 bases at J, with 16 bases in the middle. The CDR3 length is 14 residues. CDR1 is MDHEN and CDR2 is SYDVKM in the germline V gene. The CDR3 region is CASSPSQATYGYTF. CDR3 bases: TGTGCCAGCAGCCCCTCACAGGCGACTTATGGCTACACCTTC.

The chain is built from TRBV29-1 and TRBJ1-1; 11 nucleotides agree with TRBD1. Germline values: CDR1 SQVTM, CDR2 ANQGSEA. The CDR3 sequence is 19 residues long. After removal of 4 bases from V and 1 base from J, the junction contained 17 bases not matched to a gene. The CDR3 loop reads CSVGRLDRGPRDQNTEAFF. The DNA of the CDR3 is TGCAGCGTTGGTCGTTTGGACAGGGGGCCAAGGGACCAGAACACTGAAGCTTTCTTT.

The chain carries TRBV28 and TRBJ1-5, with D hard to call. V lost 3 bases to trimming and J lost 0 bases, with 12 bases between them. CDR3 size: 16 residues. Germline assignment: CDR1 MDHEN and CDR2 SYDVKM. In DNA, the CDR3 is TGTGCCAGCAGTTTTAGAGGGCTGGGTAGCAATCAGCCCCAGCATTTT. Protein sequence: CASSFRGLGSNQPQHF.

In its sample, this clone was seen a few times. The chain recombines TRBV5-5 with TRBJ1-1; D unresolved. This CDR3 has 14 amino acids. Per germline, CDR1 SGHKS and CDR2 YYEKEE (reference sequence). V was clipped by 0 bases and J by 3 bases, with 9 bases between them. The CDR3 DNA is TGTGCCAGCAGCTTGGATCGGGGTTACACTGAAGCTTTCTTT. Encoded protein: CASSLDRGYTEAFF.

This chain connects TRBV4-1 to TRBJ2-1, with D perhaps TRBD2 (6 bases). The V end lost 0 bases, the J end lost 1 base, and 16 bases lay between the germline ends. CDR3 length: 18 residues. The germline V gene encodes CDR1 MGHRA and CDR2 YSYEKL. The CDR3 DNA reads TGCGCCAGCAGCCAAGATGGGCCTAAGGCGGGATCCTACAATGAGCAGTTCTTC. It translates to CASSQDGPKAGSYNEQFF.

This CDR3 is CASSLSGAGNTIYF. The CDR3 nucleotides are TGTGCCAGCAGTTTATCAGGGGCTGGAAACACCATATATTTT. J is TRBJ1-3 and V is TRBV27, with TRBD1 as a possible D gene (5 bases). Per the germline V gene, CDR1 is MNHEY and CDR2 is SMNVEV (reference sequence). Trimming left V 0 bases short and J 2 bases short, with 5 bases between. This CDR3 has 14 residues.

The chain employs TRBV7-8 and TRBJ1-1; weak D call: TRBD1 (6 bases). CDR1 SGHVS and CDR2 FQNEAQ come from the germline V gene. The length of the CDR3 is 15 residues. V was cut by 3 bases and J by 0 bases, with 11 bases left in between. The CDR3 DNA reads as TGTGCCAGCAGCTTGTGGACAGTTATGAACACTGAAGCTTTCTTT. Protein sequence: CASSLWTVMNTEAFF. The variable domain in full, completed from reference TRBV7-8 and TRBJ1-1, reads GAGVSQSPRYKVAKRGQDVALRCDPISGHVSLFWYQQALGQGPEFLTYFQNEAQLDKSGLPSDRFFAERPEGSVSTLKIQRTQQEDSAVYLCASSLWTVMNTEAFFGQGTRLTVV.

The CDR3 is CASSLALAGSLHFYEQYF. The CDR3 DNA follows: TGTGCCAGCAGCTTAGCACTAGCGGGGAGTCTTCACTTCTACGAGCAGTACTTC. V and J are TRBV7-8 and TRBJ2-7, with 10 positions matching TRBD2. Germline trimming cut 0 bases from V and 3 bases from J; bases unmatched to any gene: 11. This CDR3 is built from 18 residues. Germline V gene sequence: CDR1 SGHVS, CDR2 FQNEAQ.

V usage is TRBV6-1 and J usage is TRBJ2-5; D perhaps matches TRBD1 (6 bases). The CDR3 covers 15 residues. Deletions cut 6 bases from V and 5 bases from J, with 19 bases between. The germline V gene encodes CDR1 MNHNS and CDR2 SASEGT. As DNA, the CDR3 is TGTGCCAGCAGCACACCGGACAGACATGTGGAGACCCAGTACTTC. Translation gives CASSTPDRHVETQYF.

This chain links TRBV21-1 with TRBJ2-1; whether TRBD1, the table's D call, matches the DNA was not checked. TRBV21-1 is tagged as a pseudogene. The CDR3 length is 17 residues. Here the CDR3 reads CASSKSTRQGARDEQFF. CDR3 DNA sequence: TGTGCCAGCAGCAAATCCACGAGACAGGGGGCCAGGGATGAGCAGTTCTTC.

The rearrangement uses TRBV2 and TRBJ2-3, with 14 bases that match TRBD2. Germline CDR1 is SNHLY and CDR2 is FYNNEI. CDR3 size: 15 residues. J was trimmed by 5 bases and V by 6 bases; bases with no gene match: 4. This chain's CDR3 is CASRRLAGGVDTQYF. CDR3 nucleotides: TGTGCCAGCAGACGACTAGCGGGAGGGGTAGATACGCAGTATTTT.

The V call is TRBV28, the J call TRBJ2-2, with 11 bases identical to TRBD1. From germline, CDR1 is MDHEN and CDR2 SYDVKM. V lost 3 bases and J lost 8; bases outside the gene matches: 8. This CDR3 comprises 16 residues. CDR3 loop: CASSFSGQGAWGELFF. The CDR3 coding sequence is TGTGCCAGCAGTTTCTCAGGACAGGGGGCCTGGGGGGAGCTGTTTTTT.

This clone occurred a few times. CDR3 region: CASSTGGSYYEQYF. CDR3 nucleotide sequence: TGTGCCAGCAGCACAGGGGGCTCTTACTACGAGCAGTACTTC. The chain carries TRBV6-5 and TRBJ2-7; 9 bases are shared with TRBD1. From germline, CDR1 is MNHEY and CDR2 SVGAGI. V lost 6 bases, J lost 3 bases, and 6 bases stayed unmatched. This CDR3 is built from 14 residues.

The V gene is TRBV15, the J gene TRBJ1-6; TRBD1 is a possible D gene (5 bases). Trimming left V 5 bases short and J 10 bases short, with 18 bases between. The CDR3 extends over 15 amino acids. In germline, CDR1 is LNHNV, CDR2 YYDKDF (reference sequence). Here the CDR3 reads CATSATRGGGSPLHF. CDR3 in DNA: TGTGCCACCAGCGCAACAAGGGGTGGTGGATCACCCCTCCACTTT.

The V gene is TRBV7-9, the J gene TRBJ1-2; 7 nucleotides align to TRBD1. Germline V CDR1 and CDR2: SEHNR, FQNEAQ (reference sequence). V lost 3 bases, J lost 8 bases, and 9 bases stayed unmatched. This CDR3 region has 14 residues. DNA for the CDR3: TGTGCCAGCAGCTTTTTAGGGGGCCTTCCCGGCTACACCTTC. Its protein product is CASSFLGGLPGYTF.

The rearrangement links TRBV19 to TRBJ1-1; 9 nucleotides match TRBD1. V was pared by 3 bases and J by 2 bases, with 4 bases of the junction left unmatched. Looked up from germline, CDR1 is LNHDA and CDR2 is SQIVND (reference sequence). The CDR3 has 15 amino acids. For the CDR3, the DNA is TGTGCCAGTAGTATGGACAGGGGCCATAACACTGAAGCTTTCTTT. Translated, it gives CASSMDRGHNTEAFF.

CDR3 protein: CASSTGPPWSNQPQHF. The CDR3 bases are TGTGCCAGTAGTACAGGGCCCCCCTGGAGCAATCAGCCCCAGCATTTT. The chain combines TRBV19 with TRBJ1-5; TRBD1 might be the D (5 bases). Germline assignment: CDR1 LNHDA and CDR2 SQIVND (reference sequence). This CDR3 comprises 16 residues. V was pared by 4 bases and J by 1 base, with 14 bases between.

The gene calls are TRBV27 and TRBJ1-5; D may be TRBD1 (5 bases). The CDR3 sequence is 15 residues long. Trimming took 5 bases from V and 0 from J, leaving 11 bases between them. Germline assignment: CDR1 MNHEY and CDR2 SMNVEV (reference sequence). CDR3 coding DNA: TGTGCCAGCAGTATTGACAGCTATAGCAATCAGCCCCAGCATTTT. Translation: CASSIDSYSNQPQHF.

The V gene is TRBV7-3, the J gene TRBJ2-6; D ambiguous. CDR1 is SGHTA, CDR2 FQGTGA, per germline. CDR3 length: 14 amino acids. V gave up 4 bases and J gave up 0 bases, with 4 bases separating them. CDR3 nucleotide sequence: TGTGCCAGCAGCTCGAGCTCTGGGGCCAACGTCCTGACTTTC. Its translation is CASSSSSGANVLTF.

Turning to this clone: Germline and junction disagree at one end, which may indicate a read error. CDR3 DNA sequence: TGCAGTGCTAGAGGGGCCGCGCTTCCTATCTTC. It specifies CSARGAALPIF. V is TRBV20-1 and J is TRBJ2-1; D is unresolved. Germline V gene sequence: CDR1 DFQATT, CDR2 SNEGSKA (reference sequence). The CDR3 loop spans 11 amino acids.

This clone has more than one count but fewer than ten. This chain links TRBV6-6 with TRBJ1-1; D unclear. The V gene's germline CDR1 is MNHNY and CDR2 SVGAGI (reference sequence). The CDR3 consists of 14 residues. V was cut by 7 bases and J by 1 base, with 13 bases left in between. The CDR3 region has the DNA TGTGCCAGCATCCCTTATGAACAGAACACTGAAGCTTTCTTT. Translation: CASIPYEQNTEAFF.